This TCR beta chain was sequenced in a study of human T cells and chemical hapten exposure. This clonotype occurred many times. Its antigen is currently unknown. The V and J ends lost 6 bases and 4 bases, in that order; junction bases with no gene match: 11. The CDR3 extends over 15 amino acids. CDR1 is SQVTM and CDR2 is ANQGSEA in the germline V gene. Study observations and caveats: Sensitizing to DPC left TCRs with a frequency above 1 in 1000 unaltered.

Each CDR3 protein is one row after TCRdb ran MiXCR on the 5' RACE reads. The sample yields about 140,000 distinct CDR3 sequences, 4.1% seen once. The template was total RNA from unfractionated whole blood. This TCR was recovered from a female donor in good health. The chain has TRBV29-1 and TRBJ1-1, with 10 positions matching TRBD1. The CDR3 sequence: CSVDRGPGVGTEAFF. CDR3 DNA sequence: TGCAGCGTCGACAGGGGGCCGGGGGTGGGCACTGAAGCTTTCTTT.